This passage covers 26 T cell receptor beta chains from one sample sequenced in a study of T cell responses to AZD1222 COVID-19 vaccine. Clones were read by immunoSEQ multiplex PCR, and TCRdb kept only the in-frame ones, dropping some. In the table there are about 120,000 clones, 88% of which are singletons. Sequencing used peripheral blood, obtained on day 0 of AZD1222 vaccination. These receptors originate from an adult in good health.

The J gene is TRBJ1-4, the V gene TRBV5-4; D is perhaps TRBD1 (5 bases). CDR3 length: 16 residues. Germline-derived CDR1 and CDR2 are SGHNT and YYREEE (reference sequence). Trimming stripped 2 bases from V and 2 bases from J, with 13 bases between. The DNA of the CDR3 is TGTGCCAGCAGCTTCGGGGGAGGGACGACTAATGAAAAACTGTTTTTT. Its translation is CASSFGGGTTNEKLFF.

This clone was seen a handful of times. V gene TRBV6-5 combines with J gene TRBJ2-7; weak D call: TRBD2 (5 bases). V was shortened by 7 bases and J by 0 bases, with 16 bases between the two germline ends. This CDR3 has 15 amino acids. Per germline, CDR1 MNHEY and CDR2 SVGAGI. The CDR3 spells CASMNGLPSSYEQYF. CDR3 nucleotides: TGTGCCAGCATGAACGGACTGCCGAGCTCCTACGAGCAGTACTTC.

The chain couples TRBV11-2 to TRBJ2-1, with 14 nucleotides matching TRBD2. Unmatched junction bases numbered 2, after V lost 8 bases and J lost 8 bases. The CDR3 is made up of 13 amino acids. Per the germline V gene, CDR1 is SGHAT and CDR2 is FQNNGV. CDR3 bases: TGTGCCAGCGGACTAGCGGGAGGCGATGAGCAGTTCTTC. Its translation: CASGLAGGDEQFF.

The chain employs TRBV19 and TRBJ1-1, with 7 bases fitting TRBD1. Trimming at V came to 5 bases and at J to 0 bases, leaving 3 bases not matched to a gene. The length of the CDR3 is 14 residues. Germline CDR1 is LNHDA and CDR2 is SQIVND (reference sequence). CDR3 protein: CASSRTGVNTEAFF. CDR3 DNA: TGTGCCAGTAGTCGTACAGGGGTGAACACTGAAGCTTTCTTT.

The chain uses TRBV6-5 and TRBJ2-1, with D possibly TRBD2 on 6 matching bases. Germline CDR1 and CDR2: MNHEY and SVGAGI. The CDR3 is 14 amino acids. V dropped 7 bases and J dropped 2 bases, with 12 bases sitting between them. The CDR3 protein is CASNGGAAYNEQFF. In DNA, the CDR3 is TGTGCCAGCAATGGCGGGGCAGCCTACAATGAGCAGTTCTTC.

V is TRBV5-4 and J is TRBJ1-6; a weak D match, TRBD1 (5 bases). CDR3 length equals 15 residues. V was pared by 0 bases and J by 6 bases, with 10 bases between. Germline values: CDR1 SGHNT, CDR2 YYREEE (reference sequence). CDR3 in amino acids: CASSLDSRANSPLHF. The CDR3 DNA reads TGTGCCAGCAGCTTGGATTCCAGGGCTAATTCACCCCTCCACTTT.

The chain employs TRBV30 and TRBJ1-4; 9 positions agree with TRBD1. CDR1 and CDR2 (germline): GTSNPN, SVGIG (reference sequence). The CDR3 extends over 14 amino acids. The junction had 5 bases not matched to a gene; V was cut back by 1 base and J by 8 bases. CDR3 protein: CAWSAGTGREKLFF. The DNA for the CDR3 is TGTGCCTGGAGTGCCGGGACAGGGAGAGAAAAACTGTTTTTT.

The V gene is TRBV19, the J gene TRBJ1-1, with 10 bases lining up with TRBD1. Trimming took 4 bases from V and 1 from J; bases not matched to a gene: 3. CDR3 length: 15 residues. Germline V gene data show CDR1 as LNHDA and CDR2 as SQIVND (reference sequence). The CDR3 sequence is CASSRGQGRNTEAFF. The CDR3 DNA is TGTGCCAGTAGTAGGGGACAGGGGAGGAACACTGAAGCTTTCTTT.

There are a few counts of this clone. This sequence joins TRBV7-8 and TRBJ2-7; D is ambiguous. The CDR3 length is 14 residues. CDR1 and CDR2 (germline): SGHVS, FQNEAQ. Deletions cut 5 bases from V and 2 bases from J, with 13 bases between. The CDR3, as DNA: TGTGCCAGCAGCCCAATGATGAACGCCTACGAGCAGTACTTC. Amino acid sequence: CASSPMMNAYEQYF. The variable domain in full, completed from reference TRBV7-8 and TRBJ2-7, reads GAGVSQSPRYKVAKRGQDVALRCDPISGHVSLFWYQQALGQGPEFLTYFQNEAQLDKSGLPSDRFFAERPEGSVSTLKIQRTQQEDSAVYLCASSPMMNAYEQYFGPGTRLTVT.

The genes are TRBV3-1 (or the pseudogene TRBV3-2) and TRBJ2-2; tentatively, D is TRBD2 (5 bases). Trimming took 0 bases from V and 6 from J, leaving 14 bases between them. The length of the CDR3 is 16 residues. Germline V gene sequence: CDR1 LGHDT, CDR2 YNNKEL (reference sequence). The CDR3 reads CASSQDTGEKAGELFF. CDR3 sequence (DNA): TGTGCCAGCAGCCAAGATACCGGGGAAAAGGCCGGGGAGCTGTTTTTT.

A word on this clone: The sample holds other DNA sequences that translate to the same CDR3. This sequence joins TRBV30 and TRBJ1-3; D is ambiguous. Trimming took 3 bases from V and 0 from J, leaving 3 bases between them. From germline, CDR1 is GTSNPN and CDR2 SVGIG (reference sequence). This CDR3 region has 12 residues. The CDR3 spells CAWSSSGNTIYF. Here the CDR3 DNA reads TGTGCCTGGAGCAGCTCTGGAAACACCATATATTTT. Combining the CDR3 with reference TRBV30 and TRBJ1-3 gives the whole variable domain SQTIHQWPATLVQPVGSPLSLECTVEGTSNPNLYWYRQAAGRGLQLLFYSVGIGQISSEVPQNLSASRPQDRQFILSSKKLLLSDSGFYLCAWSSSGNTIYFGEGSWLTVV.

The table lists this clone with a few counts. The rearrangement links TRBV5-1 to TRBJ2-2, with D unresolved. V lost 4 bases, J lost 1 base, and 8 bases lay in between. The CDR3 consists of 14 residues. Germline CDR1 SGHRS, CDR2 YFSETQ. CDR3 sequence reads: CASSGSGNTGELFF. The CDR3 DNA follows: TGCGCCAGCAGCGGGTCAGGGAACACCGGGGAGCTGTTTTTT.

In DNA form, the CDR3 reads TGTGCCAGCAGCCCTATGATACAGGGGGGCGGCGGGGAGCTGTTTTTT. Encoded protein: CASSPMIQGGGGELFF. The chain employs TRBV7-7 and TRBJ2-2; 8 nucleotides agree with TRBD1. The CDR3 consists of 16 residues. The trim removed 5 bases at V and 7 bases at J, leaving 12 bases unmatched. The germline gives CDR1 SSHAT, CDR2 FNYEAQ (reference sequence).

As to this clone: The sample holds other DNA sequences that translate to the same CDR3. The V and J genes are TRBV13 and TRBJ1-5, with D possibly matching TRBD1 (5 bases). Germline V gene data show CDR1 as PRHDT and CDR2 as FYEKMQ (reference sequence). V lost 2 bases to trimming and J lost 4 bases, with 6 bases between them. The CDR3 length is 13 residues. CDR3 DNA sequence: TGTGCCAGCAGCTTACAGGGAAATCAGCCCCAGCATTTT. This encodes CASSLQGNQPQHF.

This clone was seen just once. V usage is TRBV6-5 and J usage is TRBJ1-2; D uncertain. V lost 7 bases to trimming and J lost 1 base, with 16 bases between them. CDR3 length: 15 amino acids. The germline V gene has CDR1 MNHEY and CDR2 SVGAGI. CDR3 sequence: CASTFSLTDNYGYTF. CDR3 coding DNA: TGTGCCAGCACCTTCTCCCTGACTGATAACTATGGCTACACCTTC.

J is TRBJ2-1 and V is TRBV7-3, with 16 positions matching TRBD2. The CDR3 is made up of 16 amino acids. Germline CDR1 reads SGHTA; CDR2 reads FQGTGA. With V trimmed by 2 bases and J by 8 bases, 3 bases remained unmatched. CDR3 nucleotides: TGTGCCAGCAGCTTAGGTGGGACTAGCGGGAGGGATGAGCAGTTCTTC. Residues: CASSLGGTSGRDEQFF.

The chain couples TRBV21-1 to TRBJ2-5; the table names TRBD2, a call not compared with the DNA. TRBV21-1 is shown as a pseudogene. The CDR3 runs to 14 residues. CDR3 DNA sequence: TGTGCCAGCAGCAAAGATTATGAGGAAGAGACCCAGTACTTC. It yields the protein CASSKDYEEETQYF.

This clone turned up a few times. The V call is TRBV15, the J call TRBJ1-1, with a weak D call TRBD1 (6 bases). The CDR3 covers 14 residues. Germline V lookup: CDR1 LNHNV, CDR2 YYDKDF (reference sequence). The germline V and J ends were trimmed by 6 bases and 7 bases, with 18 bases remaining between them. The CDR3 DNA sequence: TGTGCCACCAGAATGCCACAGGGATCGATTGAAGCTTTCTTT. It translates to CATRMPQGSIEAFF.

This chain connects TRBV6-4 to TRBJ1-1, with D hard to call. The CDR3 sequence is 13 residues long. Germline V gene data show CDR1 as MRHNA and CDR2 as SNTAGT. Deletions cut 3 bases from V and 4 bases from J, with 9 bases between. CDR3 DNA sequence: TGTGCCAGCAGTGAATTGTTGGGCACTGAAGCTTTCTTT. Residues: CASSELLGTEAFF.

This sequence joins TRBV15 and TRBJ2-1; 13 bases fit TRBD2. The V segment lost 1 base and the J segment 10 bases; nucleotides outside the gene matches: 7. CDR1 and CDR2 (germline): LNHNV, YYDKDF (reference sequence). The CDR3 is made up of 16 amino acids. The CDR3 protein is CATSRARPGLAGEQFF. In nucleotides, the CDR3 is TGTGCCACCAGCAGAGCCCGCCCGGGACTAGCGGGGGAGCAGTTCTTC.

The J gene is TRBJ2-1, the V gene TRBV20-1, with 10 bases identical to TRBD2. Trimming at V came to 3 bases and at J to 9 bases, leaving 8 bases not matched to a gene. The V gene's germline CDR1 is DFQATT and CDR2 SNEGSKA (reference sequence). This CDR3 has 14 amino acids. CDR3 nucleotides: TGCAGTGCTAGTAGGAGCGGGAGGGGCGGTGAGCAGTTCTTC. This codes for CSASRSGRGGEQFF.

The chain uses TRBV28 and TRBJ1-5; a possible D gene is TRBD1 (5 bases). The CDR3 has 19 amino acids. Between the trimmed V and J ends, which lost 3 bases and 0 bases, there was a span of 21 bases. The germline V gene has CDR1 MDHEN and CDR2 SYDVKM. CDR3 DNA sequence: TGTGCCAGCAGTTTTCTTGATACAGGAGGTCCCCCTAGCAATCAGCCCCAGCATTTT. It encodes CASSFLDTGGPPSNQPQHF.

The chain uses TRBV7-6 and TRBJ2-1; 13 bases match TRBD2. The V and J ends lost 7 bases and 2 bases, in that order; junction bases with no gene match: 8. Germline V CDR1 and CDR2: SGHVS, FNYEAQ. The CDR3 contains 17 residues. Here the CDR3 DNA reads TGTGCCAGCATCCGGACTAGCGGGAGTCAGGCCTACAATGAGCAGTTCTTC. This sequence encodes CASIRTSGSQAYNEQFF.

This clone showed up just once. V gene TRBV4-3 combines with J gene TRBJ1-4, with D hard to call. The CDR3 extends over 15 amino acids. Germline V gene data show CDR1 as LGHNA and CDR2 as YSLEER. The ends were cut back, 0 bases at V and 8 bases at J, with 13 bases in the middle. The DNA for the CDR3 is TGCGCCAGCAGCCAAGAGTCCCAGTACGGCGAAAAACTGTTTTTT. It specifies CASSQESQYGEKLFF.

The V call is TRBV6-1, the J call TRBJ2-7; 8 nucleotides agree with TRBD1. CDR1 MNHNS and CDR2 SASEGT come from the germline V gene. The V gene end was trimmed by 0 bases and the J gene end by 3 bases; junction bases not matched to a gene: 7. The CDR3 is 16 amino acids. The CDR3 spells CASSEAHSGQGYEQYF. CDR3 bases: TGTGCCAGCAGTGAAGCTCATTCAGGACAGGGCTACGAGCAGTACTTC.

The J gene is TRBJ1-1, the V gene TRBV18; 8 bases are shared with TRBD1. The germline V gene encodes CDR1 KGHSH and CDR2 LQKENI. The trim removed 5 bases at V and 4 bases at J, leaving 9 bases unmatched. This CDR3 spans 15 amino acids. The CDR3 sequence is CASSASQGAGTEAFF. The CDR3 DNA reads TGTGCCAGCTCAGCCTCGCAGGGGGCGGGCACTGAAGCTTTCTTT.